These T cell receptor beta chains were read from a single sample in a study of blood T cell repertoires in COVID-19. Clones were sequenced by immunoSEQ multiplex PCR, and TCRdb holds only the in-frame ones, with some missing. Altogether under 80,000 clones are present, more than 70% being singletons, with the ten largest covering about 1.3%. Sequenced sample: peripheral blood. The origin of the receptors is a human donor in a cohort sampled during active COVID-19. The CDR3 runs from the conserved cysteine through the conserved F or W. The order of the fields is J gene, D gene, V gene, clone size, CDR3 protein, CDR3 DNA. A D gene is named only where the DNA matches it firmly. Clone size is shown for a subset of rows, as once, few, many or a class of expanded clone.

TRBJ1-3 | TRBD1 | TRBV11-1 | . | CASSFTGVGNTIYF | TGTGCCAGCAGCTTTACAGGGGTCGGAAACACCATATATTTT
TRBJ2-3 | . | TRBV11-3 | . | CASSLVMDTQYF | TGTGCCAGCAGCTTAGTAATGGATACGCAGTATTTT
TRBJ2-7 | TRBD2 | TRBV28 | . | CASTPGGSAYEQYF | TGTGCCAGCACCCCGGGAGGGAGTGCCTACGAGCAGTACTTC
TRBJ2-3 | TRBD2 | TRBV3-1/TRBV3-2 | . | CASSPPSGSSTQYF | TGTGCCAGCAGCCCCCCTAGCGGGAGTAGTACGCAGTATTTT
TRBJ2-2 | TRBD1 | TRBV5-1 | . | CASSRTGTLFGELFF | TGCGCCAGCAGCCGGACAGGGACTCTATTCGGGGAGCTGTTTTTT
TRBJ2-2 | . | TRBV24-1 | . | CATSDLRTENTGELFF | TGTGCCACCAGTGATCTACGGACTGAAAACACCGGGGAGCTGTTTTTT
TRBJ2-5 | TRBD2 | TRBV6-5 | . | CASRYGGEETQYF | TGTGCCAGCAGATATGGGGGGGAAGAGACCCAGTACTTC
TRBJ2-1 | . | TRBV27 | . | CASSFYGESLDEEFF | TGTGCCAGCAGTTTTTACGGAGAATCACTAGACGAGGAGTTCTTC
TRBJ1-2 | . | TRBV6-1 | . | CASSEAGDAGRPSNYGYTF | TGTGCCAGCAGTGAAGCGGGTGATGCGGGCAGGCCTTCTAACTATGGCTACACCTTC
TRBJ2-3 | . | TRBV5-1 | once | CASSPGGRPPITDTQYF | TGCGCCAGCAGCCCAGGGGGGAGGCCACCGATCACAGATACGCAGTATTTT
TRBJ2-3 | TRBD2 | TRBV29-1 | . | CSGRGGGADTQYF | TGCAGCGGGCGGGGGGGAGGCGCAGATACGCAGTATTTT
TRBJ2-1 | TRBD1 | TRBV19 | . | CASKGWTGKGFF | TGTGCCAGTAAGGGTTGGACAGGGAAGGGGTTCTTC
TRBJ1-4 | TRBD1 | TRBV20-1 | . | CSASDRGEANEKLFF | TGCAGTGCTAGTGACAGGGGGGAAGCTAATGAAAAACTGTTTTTT
TRBJ2-5 | TRBD2 | TRBV3-1/TRBV3-2 | . | CASSHLRLAGGPGQETQYF | TGTGCCAGCAGCCACCTCCGACTAGCGGGAGGGCCGGGGCAAGAGACCCAGTACTTC
TRBJ1-5 | . | TRBV4-1 | . | CASSQDLRGSPKPQHF | TGCGCCAGCAGCCAAGATCTGAGGGGGTCCCCCAAGCCCCAGCATTTT
TRBJ2-3 | TRBD2 | TRBV10-3 | once | CAISGLAGGPTDTQYF | TGTGCCATCAGTGGCCTAGCGGGAGGCCCCACAGATACGCAGTATTTT
TRBJ2-2 | TRBD2 | TRBV4-1 | . | CASSQLVAGELNTGELFF | TGCGCCAGCAGCCAACTGGTAGCGGGAGAACTGAACACCGGGGAGCTGTTTTTT
TRBJ2-3 | . | TRBV20-1 | . | CSAWRTDTQYF | TGCAGTGCTTGGAGGACAGATACGCAGTATTTT
TRBJ2-5 | TRBD2 | TRBV28 | . | CASSLAGAMETQYF | TGTGCCAGCAGCCTAGCGGGAGCTATGGAGACCCAGTACTTC
TRBJ2-1 | TRBD1 | TRBV3-1/TRBV3-2 | . | CASSQGTGLSNEQFF | TGTGCCAGCAGCCAGGGGACAGGGCTCTCCAATGAGCAGTTCTTC
TRBJ1-1 | TRBD1 | TRBV5-6 | once | CASSYRGGYTEAFF | TGTGCCAGCAGCTACAGGGGGGGGTACACTGAAGCTTTCTTT
TRBJ1-1 | . | TRBV6-5 | . | CASSYVAEGRGTEAFF | TGTGCCAGCAGTTACGTGGCCGAGGGCAGGGGAACTGAAGCTTTCTTT
TRBJ1-1 | . | TRBV28 | . | CASSFNPGMTEAFF | TGTGCCAGCAGTTTTAATCCCGGGATGACTGAAGCTTTCTTT
TRBJ2-1 | . | TRBV5-6 | . | CASSFLADHYNEQFF | TGTGCCAGCAGCTTTTTAGCGGACCACTACAATGAGCAGTTCTTC
TRBJ2-3 | TRBD2 | TRBV7-9 | few | CASSLWLGAGAGDTQYF | TGTGCCAGCAGCTTATGGTTGGGAGCGGGAGCGGGAGATACGCAGTATTTT
TRBJ1-1 | . | TRBV24-1 | . | CATSESWATEAFF | TGTGCCACCAGTGAGAGTTGGGCCACTGAAGCTTTCTTT
TRBJ2-5 | TRBD1 | TRBV5-6 | . | CASSGTGQAQETQYF | TGTGCCAGCAGCGGGACCGGACAGGCCCAAGAGACCCAGTACTTC
TRBJ2-7 | TRBD1 | TRBV7-2 | once | CASSSRTGWEQYF | TGTGCCAGCAGCAGCCGGACAGGGTGGGAGCAGTACTTC
TRBJ2-3 | . | TRBV15 | . | CATSIVADTQYF | TGTGCCACCAGCATTGTAGCGGATACGCAGTATTTT
TRBJ1-3 | TRBD1 | TRBV19 | . | CASSIGTEGNTIYF | TGTGCCAGTAGTATCGGGACAGAAGGAAACACCATATATTTT
TRBJ2-3 | TRBD2 | TRBV10-2 | . | CASSVLAGGAYTQYF | TGCGCCAGCAGTGTACTAGCGGGAGGTGCCTATACGCAGTATTTT
TRBJ1-5 | . | TRBV7-8 | . | CASSPTSGNQPQHF | TGTGCCAGCAGCCCTACTAGTGGCAATCAGCCCCAGCATTTT
TRBJ2-5 | . | TRBV5-1 | . | CASSLAGGQYQETQYF | TGCGCCAGCAGCTTGGCCGGAGGGCAGTACCAAGAGACCCAGTACTTC
TRBJ1-5 | . | TRBV5-1 | few | CASSLVPGGNQPQHF | TGCGCCAGCAGCTTGGTCCCGGGAGGCAATCAGCCCCAGCATTTT
TRBJ2-2 | . | TRBV6-6 | . | CAAGSISRGELFF | TGTGCCGCGGGCTCCATCAGCCGAGGGGAGCTGTTTTTT
TRBJ1-6 | . | TRBV12-3/TRBV12-4 | . | CASSRRDSPLHF | TGTGCCAGCAGTCGCCGGGATTCACCCCTCCACTTT
TRBJ1-2 | . | TRBV7-9 | . | CASRREYYGYTF | TGTGCCAGCCGAAGGGAGTACTATGGCTACACCTTC
TRBJ1-1 | . | TRBV9 | . | CASSVGGGGTEAFF | TGTGCCAGCAGCGTAGGAGGGGGTGGTACTGAAGCTTTCTTT
TRBJ2-1 | . | TRBV9 | . | CASSVAGGNEQFF | TGTGCCAGCAGCGTAGCCGGGGGCAATGAGCAGTTCTTC
TRBJ2-5 | . | TRBV4-1 | . | CASSQDQYSGRSETQYF | TGCGCCAGCAGCCAAGACCAGTATAGCGGCCGATCGGAGACCCAGTACTTC
TRBJ2-5 | TRBD2 | TRBV29-1 | few | CSVEYVGLAGGQETQYF | TGCAGCGTTGAATATGTCGGACTAGCGGGAGGGCAAGAGACCCAGTACTTC
TRBJ2-7 | . | TRBV7-9 | . | CASSSEGSGGRPYEQYF | TGTGCCAGCAGCTCCGAGGGTTCAGGGGGGCGGCCCTACGAGCAGTACTTC